The 32 T cell receptor beta chains below all came from one sample that was sequenced in a study of OX40 agonist ivuxolimab in advanced cancers. The repertoire was sequenced with immunoSEQ multiplex PCR; TCRdb's copy has only in-frame clones and lacks some. The repertoire holds more than 65,000 clones, with about 85% as singletons. The sequences come from CD4+ or CD8+ T cells sorted from blood, collected in a trial of the OX40 agonist ivuxolimab. Every receptor here comes from an adult with an advanced solid tumor such as melanoma, head and neck, liver or kidney cancer.

The rearrangement links TRBV4-1 to TRBJ2-5, with 15 bases matching TRBD2. This CDR3 region has 19 residues. Germline CDR1 is MGHRA and CDR2 is YSYEKL. With V trimmed by 4 bases and J by 1 base, 10 bases remained unmatched. The CDR3 DNA is TGCGCCAGCAGCCCGACCGGGACTAGCGGGGGGACAGCCCAAGAGACCCAGTACTTC. It specifies CASSPTGTSGGTAQETQYF.

This chain uses TRBV7-9 with TRBJ2-1, with no clear D. This CDR3 comprises 12 residues. Germline V gene lookup returns CDR1 SEHNR and CDR2 FQNEAQ (reference sequence). V gave up 3 bases and J gave up 8 bases, with 8 bases separating them. The CDR3 region has the DNA TGTGCCAGCAGCTTCCGGCCCCATGAGCAGTTCTTC. It codes for CASSFRPHEQFF.

The CDR3, as DNA: TGTGCCAGCAGGGACAGGGCTGAAATCCACGAGCAGTACTTC. Its translation is CASRDRAEIHEQYF. The chain links TRBV6-1 to TRBJ2-7; 8 bases map to TRBD1. Germline CDR1 MNHNS, CDR2 SASEGT. The ends lost 6 bases at V and 5 bases at J; junction bases unmatched: 9. The length of the CDR3 is 14 residues.

Note on this clone: At one end, the junction sequence differs from germline, possibly due to a read error. The chain uses TRBV15 and TRBJ1-3; the D gene is possibly TRBD1 (6 bases). This CDR3 has 12 residues. Per the germline V gene, CDR1 is LNHNV and CDR2 is YYDKDF (reference sequence). CDR3 coding DNA: TGTGCCACCAGCAGAGATTCGGGGGGCATCCATTTT. Protein: CATSRDSGGIHF.

The J gene is TRBJ2-5, the V gene TRBV7-2; TRBD1 matches at 11 bases. This CDR3 is 13 amino acids long. V shed 7 bases and J 5 bases; nucleotides not matched to a gene: 3. The germline V gene encodes CDR1 SGHTA and CDR2 FQGNSA. CDR3 DNA: TGTGCCAGCATCCGGGACAGGGGGGAGACCCAGTACTTC. It yields the protein CASIRDRGETQYF. Variable domain in full (rest from reference TRBV7-2 and TRBJ2-5): GAGVSQSPSNKVTEKGKDVELRCDPISGHTALYWYRQSLGQGLEFLIYFQGNSAPDKSGLPSDRFSAERTGGSVSTLTIQRTQQEDSAVYLCASIRDRGETQYFGPGTRLLVL.

This chain connects TRBV7-9 to TRBJ2-3; D is possibly TRBD1 (5 bases). The CDR3 covers 13 residues. V was shortened by 10 bases and J by 6 bases, with 17 bases between the two germline ends. CDR1 is SEHNR and CDR2 is FQNEAQ in the germline V gene (reference sequence). The CDR3 reads CAIIDTSGDTQYF. Here the CDR3 DNA reads TGTGCCATCATAGACACTTCAGGGGATACGCAGTATTTT.

The CDR3 DNA is TGTGCCAGCAGTTCCGCAGGAGTTGTGAATAATTCACCCCTCCACTTT. Amino acid sequence: CASSSAGVVNNSPLHF. The chain joins TRBV2 to TRBJ1-6; no firm D call. Germline V gene sequence: CDR1 SNHLY, CDR2 FYNNEI. The CDR3 sequence is 16 residues long. V gave up 5 bases and J gave up 5 bases, with 16 bases separating them.

This chain uses TRBV11-2 with TRBJ1-4; no reliable D call. Germline CDR1 reads SGHAT; CDR2 reads FQNNGV. V was clipped by 3 bases and J by 0 bases, with 5 bases between them. The length of the CDR3 is 14 residues. Here the CDR3 DNA reads TGTGCCAGCAGCTTTTCTGCAACTAATGAAAAACTGTTTTTT. It specifies CASSFSATNEKLFF. Full variable domain (outside the CDR3, taken from reference TRBV11-2 and TRBJ1-4): EAGVAQSPRYKIIEKRQSVAFWCNPISGHATLYWYQQILGQGPKLLIQFQNNGVVDDSQLPKDRFSAERLKGVDSTLKIQPAKLEDSAVYLCASSFSATNEKLFFGSGTQLSVL.

The V call is TRBV10-3, the J call TRBJ1-5; D may be TRBD1 (6 bases). Germline loops: CDR1 ENHRY, CDR2 SYGVKD. The CDR3 has 17 amino acids. The V end was cut by 2 bases, the J end by 3 bases, with 17 bases between. CDR3 sequence (DNA): TGTGCCATCAGTGAGGCGGGTGGGGGCACCCTCAATCAGCCCCAGCATTTT. Translating gives CAISEAGGGTLNQPQHF.

The chain's CDR3 is CASSLEAGAGELFF. The CDR3 DNA follows: TGTGCCAGCAGCTTAGAAGCAGGGGCCGGGGAGCTGTTTTTT. The J gene is TRBJ2-2, the V gene TRBV11-2; tentatively, D is TRBD1 (6 bases). Germline lookup yields CDR1 SGHAT and CDR2 FQNNGV. The CDR3 has 14 amino acids. Trimming took off 0 bases at V and 6 bases at J, with 8 bases between the two ends. Supplemented by reference TRBV11-2 and TRBJ2-2, the full variable domain reads EAGVAQSPRYKIIEKRQSVAFWCNPISGHATLYWYQQILGQGPKLLIQFQNNGVVDDSQLPKDRFSAERLKGVDSTLKIQPAKLEDSAVYLCASSLEAGAGELFFGEGSRLTVL.

The chain uses TRBV18 and TRBJ1-2; 9 nucleotides line up with TRBD1. CDR3 length: 15 amino acids. The germline CDR1 and CDR2 sequences are KGHSH and LQKENI. V trimming: 1 base; J trimming: 5 bases; junction bases outside the gene matches: 5. The CDR3 here is CASSPRTGEGYGYTF. CDR3 bases: TGTGCCAGCTCACCACGGACAGGGGAAGGGTATGGCTACACCTTC.

J is TRBJ2-1 and V is TRBV4-3; D may be TRBD1 (6 bases). The V end lost 0 bases, the J end lost 0 bases, and 15 bases lay between the germline ends. CDR1 and CDR2 (germline): LGHNA, YSLEER. The CDR3 has 18 amino acids. The CDR3: CASSQDSTGTSSYNEQFF. The CDR3 coding sequence is TGCGCCAGCAGCCAAGACTCTACCGGGACAAGCTCCTACAATGAGCAGTTCTTC.

The chain carries TRBV28 and TRBJ1-2; TRBD1 agrees at 10 bases. The CDR3 covers 14 residues. Trimming removed 3 bases from V and 8 bases from J; junction bases left unmatched: 6. The germline CDR1 and CDR2 sequences are MDHEN and SYDVKM. The DNA for the CDR3 is TGTGCCAGCAGTTTTCTCGACAGGGGGCAGGGCTACACCTTC. This codes for CASSFLDRGQGYTF.

The chain employs TRBV28 and TRBJ1-2, with a weak D call TRBD1 (5 bases). Trimming cost V 7 bases and J 2 bases, with 11 bases left between them. Germline-derived CDR1 and CDR2 are MDHEN and SYDVKM. This CDR3 comprises 13 residues. This chain's CDR3 is CASNWGGNYGYTF. The CDR3 DNA follows: TGTGCCAGCAATTGGGGCGGAAACTATGGCTACACCTTC.

V is TRBV4-1 and J is TRBJ1-5, with D perhaps matching TRBD1 (5 bases). The length of the CDR3 is 15 residues. Trimming shortened V by 3 bases and J by 4 bases, and 13 bases separated the two germline ends. Germline V CDR1 and CDR2: MGHRA, YSYEKL. The CDR3 DNA is TGCGCCAGCAGCCAGTATAGGACATCTAATCAGCCCCAGCATTTT. It specifies CASSQYRTSNQPQHF.

The chain uses TRBV30 and TRBJ1-2, with D possibly being TRBD1 (5 bases). CDR3 length: 12 residues. The V and J ends lost 2 bases and 7 bases respectively, with 11 bases between them. The germline V gene encodes CDR1 GTSNPN and CDR2 SVGIG (reference sequence). As DNA, the CDR3 is TGTGCCTGGAGTCGCCAGGGAGGTGGCTACACCTTC. It encodes CAWSRQGGGYTF. Looking up the rest from reference TRBV30 and TRBJ1-2 gives the full variable domain: SQTIHQWPATLVQPVGSPLSLECTVEGTSNPNLYWYRQAAGRGLQLLFYSVGIGQISSEVPQNLSASRPQDRQFILSSKKLLLSDSGFYLCAWSRQGGGYTFGSGTRLTVV.

This sequence joins TRBV28 and TRBJ1-5, with 11 bases lining up with TRBD1. The length of the CDR3 is 15 residues. J gave up 1 base and V 6 bases, and 2 bases lay outside the gene matches. Germline assignment: CDR1 MDHEN and CDR2 SYDVKM. In nucleotides, the CDR3 is TGTGCCAGCAGGGGACAGGGGGTAAGCAATCAGCCCCAGCATTTT. Translating gives CASRGQGVSNQPQHF.

This clone was recorded a few times. The V gene is TRBV28, the J gene TRBJ2-7, with D possibly matching TRBD1 (5 bases). The germline CDR1 and CDR2 sequences are MDHEN and SYDVKM. The CDR3 is 12 amino acids. CDR3 nucleotides: TGTGCGACAAGGGGAAGGGTTTACGAGCAGTACTTC. Protein: CATRGRVYEQYF.

This clone was seen once. The chain carries TRBV7-6 and TRBJ1-3, with 7 bases that match TRBD1. The CDR3 is 14 residues long. Germline V lookup: CDR1 SGHVS, CDR2 FNYEAQ. Losses at the gene ends were 5 bases for V and 1 base for J; bases not matched to a gene: 2. The CDR3, as DNA: TGTGCCAGCAGCAAACAGGGGTCTGGAAACACCATATATTTT. Amino acid sequence: CASSKQGSGNTIYF.

The V gene is TRBV7-2, the J gene TRBJ1-5; 8 bases are shared with TRBD1. CDR1 and CDR2 from the germline V gene are SGHTA and FQGNSA. J was trimmed by 3 bases and V by 3 bases; bases with no gene match: 4. The CDR3 is 15 residues long. The CDR3, as DNA: TGTGCCAGCAGCTTCCGGACAGGGCTCAATCAGCCCCAGCATTTT. This translates into CASSFRTGLNQPQHF.

The V and J genes are TRBV7-3 and TRBJ2-2; perhaps D is TRBD1 or TRBD2 (5 bases each). Looked up from germline, CDR1 is SGHTA and CDR2 is FQGTGA. The CDR3 extends over 13 amino acids. V lost 5 bases and J lost 3, with 7 bases in between. DNA for the CDR3: TGTGCCAGCAGCCGGGACGACACCGGGGAGCTGTTTTTT. Its protein is CASSRDDTGELFF. Complete variable domain (other parts from reference TRBV7-3 and TRBJ2-2): GAGVSQTPSNKVTEKGKYVELRCDPISGHTALYWYRQSLGQGPEFLIYFQGTGAADDSGLPNDRFFAVRPEGSVSTLKIQRTERGDSAVYLCASSRDDTGELFFGEGSRLTVL.

This clone showed up just once. J is TRBJ2-3 and V is TRBV9, with D uncertain. The CDR3 totals 15 residues. V lost 0 bases and J 3 bases, leaving 11 bases between the germline ends. Germline V gene data show CDR1 as SGDLS and CDR2 as YYNGEE. This CDR3 reads CASSVGDILTDTQYF. The CDR3, as DNA: TGTGCCAGCAGCGTAGGGGATATACTAACAGATACGCAGTATTTT.

The chain links TRBV6-5 to TRBJ1-2; the D is unclear. The germline V gene encodes CDR1 MNHEY and CDR2 SVGAGI. This CDR3 comprises 14 residues. The V end lost 4 bases, the J end lost 4 bases, and 13 bases lay between the germline ends. CDR3 residues: CASSFTDGIYGYTF. CDR3 coding DNA: TGTGCCAGCAGTTTCACCGACGGGATCTATGGCTACACCTTC.

Remarks on this clone: Other nucleotide sequences in the sample specify the same CDR3. The chain links TRBV28 to TRBJ2-7, with D perhaps TRBD1 (5 bases). The CDR3 runs 12 residues. V lost 2 bases, J lost 4 bases, and 6 bases lay in between. The V gene's germline CDR1 is MDHEN and CDR2 SYDVKM. CDR3 in DNA: TGTGCCAGCAGTTTAAAGGGGTACGAGCAGTACGTC. Translated: CASSLKGYEQYV.

V gene TRBV28 combines with J gene TRBJ1-3, with 7 positions matching TRBD1. Germline CDR1 reads MDHEN; CDR2 reads SYDVKM. There are 14 residues in the CDR3. J gave up 4 bases and V 6 bases, and 6 bases lay outside the gene matches. The CDR3 sequence: CASSPTGPGNTIYF. DNA of the CDR3: TGTGCCAGCAGCCCGACAGGGCCCGGAAACACCATATATTTT.

This rearrangement joins TRBV27 to TRBJ2-3, with D perhaps matching TRBD1 (6 bases). Per the germline V gene, CDR1 is MNHEY and CDR2 is SMNVEV (reference sequence). Trimming removed 5 bases from V and 4 bases from J, with 13 bases in between. CDR3 length: 14 amino acids. CDR3 DNA sequence: TGTGCCAGCAGTGCCTCCACAGGGTCAGATACGCAGTATTTT. Translated: CASSASTGSDTQYF.

The V call is TRBV5-1, the J call TRBJ2-1; 9 nucleotides agree with TRBD1. The V gene's germline CDR1 is SGHRS and CDR2 YFSETQ. Trimming removed 5 bases from V and 3 bases from J; junction bases left unmatched: 6. The CDR3 extends over 15 amino acids. The CDR3 DNA reads as TGCGCCAGCAGTCCCGGGACAGGGTACTACAATGAGCAGTTCTTC. Translated: CASSPGTGYYNEQFF.

This clone was detected a few times. CDR3 residues: CASSVQSYEQYV. The CDR3 nucleotides are TGTGCCAGCAGTGTGCAGTCCTACGAGCAGTACGTC. The chain is built from TRBV2 and TRBJ2-7; D remains ambiguous. V was cut by 4 bases and J by 1 base, with 5 bases left in between. Germline assignment: CDR1 SNHLY and CDR2 FYNNEI. This CDR3 comprises 12 residues.

The gene calls are TRBV12-5 and TRBJ1-2; D may be TRBD1 (5 bases). The CDR3 is made up of 15 amino acids. Trimming removed 2 bases from V and 1 base from J, with 11 bases in between. Germline-derived CDR1 and CDR2 are LGHNT and FRNRAP. CDR3 region: CASGLLTDLNYGYTF. The CDR3 nucleotides read TGTGCTAGTGGTTTGTTGACAGACCTTAACTATGGCTACACCTTC.

The rearrangement uses TRBV6-1 and TRBJ1-6; D call uncertain. V lost 2 bases and J lost 7, with 9 bases in between. The germline CDR1 and CDR2 sequences are MNHNS and SASEGT. The CDR3 is made up of 14 amino acids. The CDR3 DNA follows: TGTGCCAGCAGTGAAATCGGACCAAATTCACCCCTCCACTTT. This sequence encodes CASSEIGPNSPLHF.

The sample holds one count of this clone. The CDR3 DNA is TGTGCCAGCAGCTTGGTCCGTCTGAGCGGTAACTATGGCTACACCTTC. Its protein product is CASSLVRLSGNYGYTF. The V call is TRBV5-5, the J call TRBJ1-2; no clear D. The length of the CDR3 is 16 residues. The V gene's germline CDR1 is SGHKS and CDR2 YYEKEE (reference sequence). V lost 0 bases, J lost 1 base, and 13 bases lay in between.

The CDR3 is CASSVEKGQATYNEQFF. Here the CDR3 DNA reads TGTGCCAGCAGCGTAGAAAAAGGGCAGGCAACCTACAATGAGCAGTTCTTC. The chain combines TRBV9 with TRBJ2-1; no reliable D call. This CDR3 contains 17 residues. The germline gives CDR1 SGDLS, CDR2 YYNGEE. V was clipped by 0 bases and J by 2 bases, with 15 bases between them. Supplemented by reference TRBV9 and TRBJ2-1, the full variable domain reads DSGVTQTPKHLITATGQRVTLRCSPRSGDLSVYWYQQSLDQGLQFLIQYYNGEERAKGNILERFSAQQFPDLHSELNLSSLELGDSALYFCASSVEKGQATYNEQFFGPGTRLTVL.